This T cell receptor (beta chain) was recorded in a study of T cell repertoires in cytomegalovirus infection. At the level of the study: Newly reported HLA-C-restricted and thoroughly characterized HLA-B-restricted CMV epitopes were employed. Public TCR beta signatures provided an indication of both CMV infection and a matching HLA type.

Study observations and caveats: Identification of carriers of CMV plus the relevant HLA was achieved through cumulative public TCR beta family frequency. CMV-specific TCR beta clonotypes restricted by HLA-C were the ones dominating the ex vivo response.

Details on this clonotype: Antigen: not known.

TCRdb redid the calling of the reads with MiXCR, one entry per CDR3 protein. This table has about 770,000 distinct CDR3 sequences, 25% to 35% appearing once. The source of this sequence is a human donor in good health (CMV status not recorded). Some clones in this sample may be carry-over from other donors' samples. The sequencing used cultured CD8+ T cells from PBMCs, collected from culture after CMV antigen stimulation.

The chain's CDR3 is CASSLAHMVGETQYF. The CDR3 region has the DNA TGTGCCAGCAGCTTGGCCCATATGGTGGGGGAGACCCAGTACTTC. This chain uses TRBV5-4 with TRBJ2-5; D gene unclear. Germline V gives CDR1 SGHNT, CDR2 YYREEE (reference sequence). The CDR3 length is 15 residues. Deletions cut 0 bases from V and 5 bases from J, with 14 bases between.